The present entry profiles one T cell receptor (beta chain) with its context. Antigen: not known. On sorted subsets, replicate PCRs used approximately 190 ng DNA, or 25,000 to 35,000 T cell genomes. Profiling relied on immunoSEQ multiplex PCR, and the TCRdb table lists in-frame clones only, not all of them. The table has millions of clones, just over 90% seen once. Germline assignment: CDR1 SGHKS and CDR2 YYEKEE (reference sequence). Between the trimmed V and J ends, which lost 3 bases and 8 bases, there was a span of 20 bases. This CDR3 has 15 residues. The data derive from a study of shared clonotypes between healthy human individuals. Whole-study findings and limits: With few donors, the genetic and exposure-history diversity represented was limited.

This TCR was recovered from a man aged 18 to 30 in good health. The gene calls are TRBV5-5 and TRBJ2-5; D perhaps matches TRBD2 (5 bases). Sequenced sample: naive CD4+ T cells sorted from blood. The subset denotes: CD45RA+ positively selected. The DNA for the CDR3 is TGTGCCAGCAGCTCCTACGTGGACTCCGCATCAACCCAGTACTTC. Its protein is CASSSYVDSASTQYF.